This T cell receptor (beta chain) was profiled in a study of blood T cell repertoires in COVID-19. Study-wide background: Samples representing acute and convalescent COVID-19 were sourced from the United States, Italy and Spain. The cDNA or gDNA used as material had been derived from T cells, B-cell-depleted T cells, or PBMCs.

V gave up 6 bases and J gave up 4 bases, with 9 bases separating them. CDR1 KGHDR and CDR2 SFDVKD come from the germline V gene. The CDR3 loop spans 14 amino acids. Grouping used clinical history reported by participants in a survey and questionnaire. Original processing methods: From reference gene primer amplification, estimates of nucleated cell counts were derived. Clones were sequenced by immunoSEQ multiplex PCR, and TCRdb holds only the in-frame ones, with some missing. V, J and clone size reflect that table, while D and trimming were determined from the DNA. Counted here are about 230,000 clones, 88% occurring once; the ten biggest clones make up about 2.5%.

The TCR comes from a middle-aged woman with acute COVID-19. V and J are TRBV24-1 and TRBJ2-6; D gene uncertain. Input material: PBMCs or T cells enriched from blood (not recorded which). The CDR3 coding sequence is TGTGCCACCAGTCCCGGGTTCGGGGCCAACGTCCTGACTTTC. Its translation: CATSPGFGANVLTF.